Presented here are 10 T cell receptor beta chains from one specimen sequenced in a study of identical twins. TCRdb recomputed calls from the 5' RACE reads with MiXCR, one row per CDR3 protein. In the table there are around 1.7 million distinct CDR3 sequences, about 32% of which are singletons. Sequencing used cord blood. These TCRs come from a newborn girl in good health.

Only a few counts were recorded for this clonotype. V usage is TRBV7-2 and J usage is TRBJ2-1, with 7 bases fitting TRBD1. Germline-derived CDR1 and CDR2 are SGHTA and FQGNSA. The CDR3 loop spans 13 amino acids. V was clipped by 6 bases and J by 9 bases; unmatched bases: 8. The CDR3 region has the DNA TGTGCCAGCAGGCGGCAGGGGGTCTCTGAGCAGTTCTTC. This codes for CASRRQGVSEQFF. Combining the CDR3 with reference TRBV7-2 and TRBJ2-1 gives the whole variable domain GAGVSQSPSNKVTEKGKDVELRCDPISGHTALYWYRQSLGQGLEFLIYFQGNSAPDKSGLPSDRFSAERTGGSVSTLTIQRTQQEDSAVYLCASRRQGVSEQFFGPGTRLTVL.

The chain carries TRBV5-1 and TRBJ2-2, with D possibly TRBD1 on 6 matching bases. V was pared by 4 bases and J by 5 bases, with 18 bases between. Germline V gene lookup returns CDR1 SGHRS and CDR2 YFSETQ. The CDR3 has 16 amino acids. CDR3 in amino acids: CASSPRTALGTGELFF. The CDR3 nucleotides read TGCGCCAGCAGCCCCAGGACAGCCTTAGGGACCGGGGAGCTGTTTTTT.

The J gene is TRBJ1-4, the V gene TRBV12-3 or TRBV12-4, with unresolved D. CDR3 length: 11 amino acids. V lost 6 bases, J lost 7 bases, and 6 bases lay in between. The DNA for the CDR3 is TGTGCCAGCAGATTCGTTGAAAAACTGTTTTTT. This sequence encodes CASRFVEKLFF.

This rearrangement joins TRBV10-3 to TRBJ2-6; 10 nucleotides agree with TRBD1. The CDR3 length is 17 residues. CDR1 and CDR2 (germline): ENHRY, SYGVKD. J gave up 4 bases and V 2 bases, and 5 bases lay outside the gene matches. DNA for the CDR3: TGTGCCATCAGTGAGACGACAGGGGGCTCAGGGGCCAACGTCCTGACTTTC. Its translation is CAISETTGGSGANVLTF.

The chain has TRBV28 and TRBJ2-7; 9 positions match TRBD2. The V segment lost 7 bases and the J segment 2 bases; nucleotides outside the gene matches: 12. The V gene's germline CDR1 is MDHEN and CDR2 SYDVKM. The CDR3 is 16 amino acids. As DNA, the CDR3 is TGTGCCAGCACTTTCTCTAGCGGGGTAGAGCCCTACGAGCAGTACTTC. Its protein is CASTFSSGVEPYEQYF.

The chain carries TRBV3-1 and TRBJ1-2, with D possibly being TRBD1 (5 bases). V was clipped by 8 bases and J by 2 bases, with 18 bases between them. The CDR3 totals 15 residues. Germline V CDR1 and CDR2: LGHDT, YNNKEL (reference sequence). CDR3 DNA: TGTGCCAGCGGGACGAAGGGCCAATTAAACTATGGCTACACCTTC. It codes for CASGTKGQLNYGYTF. The whole variable domain, filled in from reference TRBV3-1 and TRBJ1-2, reads DTAVSQTPKYLVTQMGNDKSIKCEQNLGHDTMYWYKQDSKKFLKIMFSYNNKELIINETVPNRFSPKSPDKAHLNLHINSLELGDSAVYFCASGTKGQLNYGYTFGSGTRLTVV.

This clonotype was detected only a few times. The chain joins TRBV7-9 to TRBJ2-1; D not certain. V was cut by 2 bases and J by 8 bases, with 4 bases left in between. The CDR3 is 11 amino acids. Looked up from germline, CDR1 is SEHNR and CDR2 is FQNEAQ (reference sequence). In nucleotides, the CDR3 is TGTGCCAGCAGCTTAATACATGAGCAGTTCTTC. Protein product: CASSLIHEQFF.

This sequence joins TRBV5-1 and TRBJ2-5, with D tentatively TRBD2 (5 bases). This CDR3 comprises 14 residues. CDR1 and CDR2 (germline): SGHRS, YFSETQ. V was pared by 4 bases and J by 4 bases, with 14 bases between. The CDR3 loop is CASSLEGGRETQYF. The CDR3 nucleotides read TGCGCCAGCAGCCTAGAAGGAGGTAGAGAGACCCAGTACTTC.

DNA for the CDR3: TGCGCCAGCAAGGAAGTAGCGGGGAGCTCCTACAATGAGCAGTACTTC. Translating it yields CASKEVAGSSYNEQYF. The chain employs TRBV5-1 and TRBJ2-1; 8 bases line up with TRBD2. The DNA end lines up better with TRBJ2-7; the J call may be wrong. Germline loops: CDR1 SGHRS, CDR2 YFSETQ. The CDR3 is 16 amino acids.

This clonotype was found a few times. In DNA, the CDR3 is TGTGCCAGCAGCTTAAAGGCGGGAGCCTACACAGATACGCAGTATTTT. Translation: CASSLKAGAYTDTQYF. The chain is built from TRBV7-2 and TRBJ2-3, with 7 bases identical to TRBD2. V was pared by 2 bases and J by 2 bases, with 7 bases of the junction left unmatched. The CDR3 has 16 residues. CDR1 SGHTA and CDR2 FQGNSA come from the germline V gene.